The 21 T cell receptor beta chains below were found in one sample sequenced in a study of blood T cell repertoires in COVID-19. Clones were sequenced by immunoSEQ multiplex PCR, and TCRdb holds only the in-frame ones, with some missing. The table records about 150,000 clones, 85% to 90% of them present only once. Sequencing was performed on peripheral blood. These receptors all come from a woman in her forties or fifties with active or convalescent COVID-19.

V usage is TRBV9 and J usage is TRBJ2-2, with D possibly TRBD1 on 5 matching bases. Germline V gives CDR1 SGDLS, CDR2 YYNGEE. V dropped 1 base and J dropped 3 bases, with 7 bases sitting between them. This CDR3 contains 14 residues. The CDR3 is CASSVQGYTGELFF. CDR3 nucleotide sequence: TGTGCCAGCAGCGTACAGGGTTACACCGGGGAGCTGTTTTTT.

The chain couples TRBV19 to TRBJ2-7; a weak D match, TRBD1 (6 bases). This CDR3 contains 15 residues. V was shortened by 6 bases and J by 0 bases, with 15 bases between the two germline ends. Germline CDR1 and CDR2: LNHDA and SQIVND (reference sequence). The CDR3 bases are TGTGCCAGTAGCGAGGGACAAACCTACTCCTACGAGCAGTACTTC. Protein product: CASSEGQTYSYEQYF.

This clone came up once. The rearrangement joins TRBV6-6 to TRBJ1-4; possible D gene TRBD1, 6 bases. Germline V gives CDR1 MNHNY, CDR2 SVGAGI (reference sequence). Trimming took 6 bases from V and 8 from J, leaving 16 bases between them. This CDR3 region has 14 residues. CDR3: CASRADRREEKLFF. The CDR3 nucleotides read TGTGCCAGCAGAGCCGACAGGCGGGAGGAAAAACTGTTTTTT.

The V gene is TRBV9, the J gene TRBJ2-1; 8 bases are shared with TRBD1. V was clipped by 4 bases and J by 9 bases; unmatched bases: 6. The germline gives CDR1 SGDLS, CDR2 YYNGEE. This CDR3 region has 13 residues. The DNA of the CDR3 is TGTGCCAGCAGCACCTCAGGGGGCAGTGAGCAGTTCTTC. Its translation is CASSTSGGSEQFF.

The CDR3 DNA reads as TGTGCCAGCAGCGGGGTAGCGGGAGGGCCTTCTCATGAGCAGTTCTTC. This gives the protein CASSGVAGGPSHEQFF. This sequence joins TRBV9 and TRBJ2-1; 11 bases are a match to TRBD2. The germline V gene encodes CDR1 SGDLS and CDR2 YYNGEE. Losses at the gene ends were 3 bases for V and 8 bases for J; bases not matched to a gene: 10. The CDR3 is made up of 16 amino acids.

The rearrangement links TRBV19 to TRBJ1-5, with D possibly being TRBD1 (5 bases). The V gene lost 7 bases and the J gene lost 0 bases, with 16 bases spanning the gap. Germline V CDR1 and CDR2: LNHDA, SQIVND (reference sequence). The CDR3 is made up of 16 amino acids. The DNA of the CDR3 is TGTGCCAGTACGCCTCATAAAGGGGATAGCAATCAGCCCCAGCATTTT. Protein: CASTPHKGDSNQPQHF.

The J gene is TRBJ1-1, the V gene TRBV7-2; D is possibly TRBD1 (5 bases). Germline V CDR1 and CDR2: SGHTA, FQGNSA. This CDR3 is 12 amino acids long. Trimming took 3 bases from V and 4 from J, leaving 6 bases between them. For the CDR3, the DNA is TGTGCCAGCAGCTTGACAGCCACTGAAGCTTTCTTT. Translation gives CASSLTATEAFF. Full variable domain (remainder filled in from reference TRBV7-2 and TRBJ1-1): GAGVSQSPSNKVTEKGKDVELRCDPISGHTALYWYRQSLGQGLEFLIYFQGNSAPDKSGLPSDRFSAERTGGSVSTLTIQRTQQEDSAVYLCASSLTATEAFFGQGTRLTVV.

The rearrangement joins TRBV18 to TRBJ2-6, with 8 bases identical to TRBD1. This CDR3 has 19 residues. Germline trimming cut 8 bases from V and 0 bases from J; bases unmatched to any gene: 15. Germline CDR1 and CDR2: KGHSH and LQKENI. This chain's CDR3 is CASPKERDRFYSGANVLTF. The CDR3 DNA is TGTGCCAGCCCCAAAGAACGGGACAGGTTTTACTCTGGGGCCAACGTCCTGACTTTC.

The chain combines TRBV5-1 with TRBJ1-5; unclear D gene. The CDR3 has 14 amino acids. The germline V gene has CDR1 SGHRS and CDR2 YFSETQ. Trimming pared 0 bases from V and 1 base from J, leaving 5 bases between. Written as DNA, the CDR3 is TGCGCCAGCAGCTTGGACGCGAGCAATCAGCCCCAGCATTTT. This codes for CASSLDASNQPQHF.

The chain's CDR3 is CAWSEGTGSSGYTF. The CDR3 DNA reads as TGTGCCTGGAGTGAGGGTACAGGGTCATCTGGCTACACCTTC. The chain has TRBV30 and TRBJ1-2, with D possibly TRBD1 on 6 matching bases. Germline CDR1 GTSNPN, CDR2 SVGIG (reference sequence). Trimming pared 1 base from V and 7 bases from J, leaving 16 bases between. This CDR3 region has 14 residues.

The J gene is TRBJ2-7, the V gene TRBV20-1; D uncertain. CDR1 and CDR2 (germline): DFQATT, SNEGSKA (reference sequence). V dropped 3 bases and J dropped 3 bases, with 6 bases sitting between them. The CDR3 is made up of 11 amino acids. CDR3 DNA: TGCAGTGCTAGGCTAGACTACGAGCAGTACTTC. Amino acids: CSARLDYEQYF.

This clone appeared once. J is TRBJ2-6 and V is TRBV7-2; weak D call: TRBD2 (5 bases). This CDR3 contains 17 residues. Germline V gives CDR1 SGHTA, CDR2 FQGNSA. The germline V and J ends were trimmed by 1 base and 0 bases, with 10 bases remaining between them. CDR3 sequence: CASSLGGSSSGANVLTF. The DNA for the CDR3 is TGTGCCAGCAGCTTAGGAGGGAGCAGCTCTGGGGCCAACGTCCTGACTTTC. The variable domain in full, completed from reference TRBV7-2 and TRBJ2-6, reads GAGVSQSPSNKVTEKGKDVELRCDPISGHTALYWYRQSLGQGLEFLIYFQGNSAPDKSGLPSDRFSAERTGGSVSTLTIQRTQQEDSAVYLCASSLGGSSSGANVLTFGAGSRLTVL.

V is TRBV6-5 and J is TRBJ1-3; D gene uncertain. The CDR3 runs 12 residues. Germline CDR1 and CDR2: MNHEY and SVGAGI. Between the trimmed V and J ends, which lost 8 bases and 3 bases, there was a span of 8 bases. CDR3 in amino acids: CASVTDGNTIYF. CDR3 coding DNA: TGTGCCAGCGTCACAGATGGAAACACCATATATTTT.

The rearrangement uses TRBV6-1 and TRBJ2-7; possibly TRBD2 for D (6 bases). Germline CDR1 reads MNHNS; CDR2 reads SASEGT. Trimming cost V 2 bases and J 0 bases, with 8 bases left between them. The CDR3 extends over 14 amino acids. The CDR3 region is CASSEQDYSYEQYF. The CDR3 nucleotides are TGTGCCAGCAGTGAACAGGACTACTCCTACGAGCAGTACTTC.

This clone was seen more than once but under ten times. The chain carries TRBV18 and TRBJ2-7; 7 nucleotides line up with TRBD1. Germline assignment: CDR1 KGHSH and CDR2 LQKENI. This CDR3 contains 14 residues. Unmatched junction bases numbered 5, after V lost 3 bases and J lost 3 bases. In DNA, the CDR3 is TGTGCCAGCTCACCGATGGGACAGATCTACGAGCAGTACTTC. Encoded protein: CASSPMGQIYEQYF.

This clone has only a few counts. The chain has TRBV15 and TRBJ2-1, with D perhaps TRBD1 (5 bases). The CDR3 loop spans 12 amino acids. V was cut by 5 bases and J by 7 bases, with 9 bases left in between. Germline values: CDR1 LNHNV, CDR2 YYDKDF (reference sequence). The CDR3 region has the DNA TGTGCCACCAGCCCTACAGGAAATGAGCAGTTCTTC. It is translated as CATSPTGNEQFF.

This chain joins TRBV5-1 and TRBJ2-3; TRBD1 matches at 10 bases. V was pared by 3 bases and J by 1 base, with 2 bases of the junction left unmatched. CDR3 length equals 15 residues. Germline V gene data show CDR1 as SGHRS and CDR2 as YFSETQ. CDR3 in DNA: TGCGCCAGCAGCTCGGGGACAGGGGGCACAGATACGCAGTATTTT. It yields the protein CASSSGTGGTDTQYF.

The chain combines TRBV28 with TRBJ1-1, with 9 positions matching TRBD1. With 3 bases clipped from V and 5 bases from J, the junction kept 22 bases outside the gene matches. Germline loops: CDR1 MDHEN, CDR2 SYDVKM. The CDR3 runs to 20 residues. Written as DNA, the CDR3 is TGTGCCAGCAGTTTTATTTACGCGTGGGGACAGATGGACAGGGGTACTGAAGCTTTCTTT. Translation: CASSFIYAWGQMDRGTEAFF.

The V gene is TRBV7-2, the J gene TRBJ1-5, with a possible D match to TRBD1 (5 bases). The CDR3 extends over 13 amino acids. V was trimmed by 5 bases and J by 7 bases, leaving 12 bases between them. Per germline, CDR1 SGHTA and CDR2 FQGNSA. The CDR3 DNA is TGTGCCAGCAGCAGAAGGGGTAGCCAGCCCCAGCATTTT. Protein sequence: CASSRRGSQPQHF.

This rearrangement joins TRBV27 to TRBJ1-1; TRBD1 is a possible D gene (5 bases). Trimming removed 5 bases from V and 5 bases from J, with 18 bases in between. Germline CDR1 and CDR2: MNHEY and SMNVEV (reference sequence). This CDR3 is 15 amino acids long. The CDR3 nucleotides are TGTGCCAGCAGTCGTACCGGGGGGTCGGGGACTGAAGCTTTCTTT. As protein: CASSRTGGSGTEAFF.

The chain joins TRBV2 to TRBJ1-1; 9 bases agree with TRBD1. The V gene's germline CDR1 is SNHLY and CDR2 FYNNEI. The trim removed 5 bases at V and 4 bases at J, leaving 8 bases unmatched. The CDR3 covers 15 residues. In nucleotides, the CDR3 is TGTGCCAGCAGTCCCGGGACAGGGACGAGCACTGAAGCTTTCTTT. Protein product: CASSPGTGTSTEAFF.